These 27 T cell receptor beta chains originate from one sample sequenced in a study of cytomegalovirus exposure and HLA in healthy donors (dated by TCRdb to 2017 to 2019). The library was generated by the immunoSEQ multiplex PCR assay. The multiplex PCR relied on a mix of 60 forward primers for TCR Vbeta segments and 13 reverse primers for TCR Jbeta segments. Sourced from immuneACCESS, this table was stored by TCRdb with only in-frame sequences that have V and J called. A share of the clones is absent; for the studies checked, an unresolved V gene accounts for under half, and the remainder has no known explanation. In this sample's table one finds some 75,000 clones. 0.83% of the sample lies in the top ten. The sequenced material came from PBMCs. All receptors derive from a boy between 10 and 17 years old in good health and CMV-seronegative.

CDR3 sequence reads: CASSSMEGQSSEQYF. In DNA, the CDR3 is TGTGCCAGCAGTTCGATGGAGGGCCAGTCTAGCGAGCAGTACTTC. V and J are TRBV27 and TRBJ2-7; D may be TRBD2 (6 bases). Trimming left V 4 bases short and J 6 bases short, with 19 bases between. This CDR3 has 15 amino acids. CDR1 and CDR2 from the germline V gene are MNHEY and SMNVEV (reference sequence).

The chain recombines TRBV27 with TRBJ1-2; D gene ambiguous. V was shortened by 5 bases and J by 7 bases, with 11 bases between the two germline ends. The CDR3 extends over 12 amino acids. Germline loops: CDR1 MNHEY, CDR2 SMNVEV (reference sequence). CDR3 protein: CASSGLGGGYTF. The DNA of the CDR3 is TGTGCCAGCAGTGGTTTGGGAGGTGGCTACACCTTC.

The V call is TRBV30, the J call TRBJ1-6; 8 nucleotides match TRBD1. Germline CDR1 GTSNPN, CDR2 SVGIG (reference sequence). There are 14 residues in the CDR3. Trimming cost V 4 bases and J 7 bases; bases outside gene matches: 6. As DNA, the CDR3 is TGTGCCTGGACCTTAGGACAGGGAAATTCACCCCTCCACTTT. This gives the protein CAWTLGQGNSPLHF.

J is TRBJ2-7 and V is TRBV4-1; 7 bases match TRBD1. Trimming took 1 base from V and 6 from J; bases not matched to a gene: 9. The germline gives CDR1 MGHRA, CDR2 YSYEKL. This CDR3 is built from 15 residues. For the CDR3, the DNA is TGCGCCAGCAGCCAAGTTGGGCAGGGGGTCGTCGAGCAGTACTTC. The encoded protein is CASSQVGQGVVEQYF.

V gene TRBV19 combines with J gene TRBJ2-1; TRBD1 agrees at 7 bases. Germline CDR1 is LNHDA and CDR2 is SQIVND (reference sequence). The CDR3 runs 13 residues. V dropped 6 bases and J dropped 5; count of bases not matched to a gene: 4. This CDR3 reads CASRTGLDNEQFF. The CDR3 nucleotides are TGTGCCAGTAGGACAGGGCTTGACAATGAGCAGTTCTTC.

The rearrangement joins TRBV4-1 to TRBJ2-1; D unclear. V lost 1 base and J lost 6, with 10 bases in between. Germline V gives CDR1 MGHRA, CDR2 YSYEKL. The CDR3 has 14 amino acids. CDR3 in amino acids: CASSQGAWVNEQFF. CDR3 DNA: TGCGCCAGCAGCCAAGGGGCCTGGGTCAATGAGCAGTTCTTC.

J is TRBJ2-7 and V is TRBV6-6, with 9 positions matching TRBD1. Germline V lookup: CDR1 MNHNY, CDR2 SVGAGI (reference sequence). This CDR3 has 15 residues. With V trimmed by 4 bases and J by 3 bases, 7 bases remained unmatched. DNA for the CDR3: TGTGCCAGCAGTTCACCGGGACAGGGCCTCTACGAGCAGTACTTC. Amino acids: CASSSPGQGLYEQYF.

The gene calls are TRBV5-1 and TRBJ1-1, with 10 nucleotides matching TRBD1. The CDR3 covers 17 residues. Looked up from germline, CDR1 is SGHRS and CDR2 is YFSETQ. Trimming took 0 bases from V and 4 from J; bases not matched to a gene: 9. CDR3 DNA sequence: TGCGCCAGCAGCTTGGGAACGGGACAGGGGTTGCGCACTGAAGCTTTCTTT. Translated: CASSLGTGQGLRTEAFF. Complete variable domain (other parts from reference TRBV5-1 and TRBJ1-1): KAGVTQTPRYLIKTRGQQVTLSCSPISGHRSVSWYQQTPGQGLQFLFEYFSETQRNKGNFPGRFSGRQFSNSRSEMNVSTLELGDSALYLCASSLGTGQGLRTEAFFGQGTRLTVV.

V and J are TRBV7-8 and TRBJ1-1, with D possibly TRBD1 on 6 matching bases. The CDR3 runs 16 residues. Trimming pared 5 bases from V and 1 base from J, leaving 17 bases between. Germline assignment: CDR1 SGHVS and CDR2 FQNEAQ. CDR3 protein: CASSRGGGRTNTEAFF. The CDR3 DNA sequence: TGTGCCAGCAGCAGGGGGGGTGGACGGACGAACACTGAAGCTTTCTTT. The variable domain in full, completed from reference TRBV7-8 and TRBJ1-1, reads GAGVSQSPRYKVAKRGQDVALRCDPISGHVSLFWYQQALGQGPEFLTYFQNEAQLDKSGLPSDRFFAERPEGSVSTLKIQRTQQEDSAVYLCASSRGGGRTNTEAFFGQGTRLTVV.

The chain joins TRBV5-1 to TRBJ2-7; D is possibly TRBD1 (6 bases). V was trimmed by 4 bases and J by 9 bases, leaving 17 bases between them. Per the germline V gene, CDR1 is SGHRS and CDR2 is YFSETQ. The CDR3 extends over 13 amino acids. The CDR3 nucleotides read TGCGCCAGCAGCCCGGACAGACAGGTCAGGCAGTACTTC. It yields the protein CASSPDRQVRQYF.

CDR3 region: CAWSRDRSNQPQHF. The DNA for the CDR3 is TGTGCCTGGAGTAGGGACAGGAGTAATCAGCCCCAGCATTTT. The chain carries TRBV30 and TRBJ1-5, with TRBD1 matching 8 bases. Germline CDR1 reads GTSNPN; CDR2 reads SVGIG (reference sequence). The CDR3 has 14 amino acids. Unmatched junction bases numbered 4, after V lost 2 bases and J lost 4 bases.

CDR3 in DNA: TGTGCCAGCAGTCGCCTACCCGGGGGTGACTATGGCTACACCTTC. This gives the protein CASSRLPGGDYGYTF. The rearrangement uses TRBV6-5 and TRBJ1-2; maybe TRBD1 (5 bases). The CDR3 is 15 amino acids. CDR1 MNHEY and CDR2 SVGAGI come from the germline V gene. Trimming took 5 bases from V and 3 from J, leaving 16 bases between them.

This chain uses TRBV9 with TRBJ2-3, with 13 bases that match TRBD2. With V trimmed by 2 bases and J by 7 bases, 10 bases remained unmatched. Germline V gene sequence: CDR1 SGDLS, CDR2 YYNGEE. The CDR3 length is 17 residues. The CDR3 nucleotides are TGTGCCAGCAGCGTTACTAGCGGGAGGGTTGGGGCGAATACGCAGTATTTT. This sequence encodes CASSVTSGRVGANTQYF.

About this clone itself: Other DNA sequences in this specimen translate into the identical CDR3. The chain links TRBV29-1 to TRBJ1-1; D possibly corresponds to TRBD1 (6 bases). Germline loops: CDR1 SQVTM, CDR2 ANQGSEA. This CDR3 region has 12 residues. V shed 6 bases and J shed 3 bases, with 11 bases lying between them. The CDR3 region has the DNA TGCAGCGTCGTAGGGGGGGACACTGAAGCTTTCTTT. As protein: CSVVGGDTEAFF.

The rearrangement links TRBV4-3 to TRBJ1-5; D is unclear. This CDR3 contains 15 residues. Germline V gives CDR1 LGHNA, CDR2 YSLEER. Trimming removed 1 base from V and 1 base from J, with 8 bases in between. The CDR3 DNA is TGCGCCAGCAGCCAAGCCCCGGGGAGCAATCAGCCCCAGCATTTT. It translates to CASSQAPGSNQPQHF.

The chain has TRBV6-6 and TRBJ2-3, with TRBD1 as a possible D gene (6 bases). The CDR3 is 15 residues long. Germline-derived CDR1 and CDR2 are MNHNY and SVGAGI (reference sequence). Trimming removed 1 base from V and 1 base from J, with 9 bases in between. DNA for the CDR3: TGTGCCAGCAGTTACTTGGACAGCCGCACAGATACGCAGTATTTT. It codes for CASSYLDSRTDTQYF.

The genes are TRBV30 and TRBJ2-1; TRBD2 aligns across 8 bases. Germline V gives CDR1 GTSNPN, CDR2 SVGIG (reference sequence). Trimming took 8 bases from V and 7 from J; bases not matched to a gene: 13. This CDR3 has 14 residues. The CDR3 reads CAVPGRGARNEQFF. CDR3 bases: TGTGCCGTACCAGGGCGGGGGGCCCGGAATGAGCAGTTCTTC.

The chain carries TRBV4-3 and TRBJ2-1; 7 nucleotides line up with TRBD2. The CDR3 consists of 15 residues. The V segment lost 0 bases and the J segment 4 bases; nucleotides outside the gene matches: 3. CDR1 LGHNA and CDR2 YSLEER come from the germline V gene. CDR3 amino acids: CASSQEGREYNEQFF. The CDR3 DNA sequence: TGCGCCAGCAGCCAAGAGGGGCGGGAGTACAATGAGCAGTTCTTC.

The CDR3 DNA is TGTGCCAGCACCATAGACAGGGCCTCCTACGAGCAGTACTTC. Its translation is CASTIDRASYEQYF. V is TRBV6-1 and J is TRBJ2-7; 7 bases align to TRBD1. The junction had 6 bases not matched to a gene; V was cut back by 7 bases and J by 0 bases. The germline gives CDR1 MNHNS, CDR2 SASEGT. The CDR3 is 14 residues long.

CDR3 DNA: TGTGCCAGCAGTGAATGGAGTTCACCCCTCCACTTT. It translates to CASSEWSSPLHF. This chain links TRBV2 with TRBJ1-6; D gene uncertain. Germline V gene lookup returns CDR1 SNHLY and CDR2 FYNNEI. V was trimmed by 2 bases and J by 9 bases, leaving 5 bases between them. This CDR3 spans 12 amino acids.

J is TRBJ2-5 and V is TRBV27, with TRBD1 matching over 9 bases. With V trimmed by 4 bases and J by 5 bases, 2 bases remained unmatched. The CDR3 runs to 13 residues. CDR1 and CDR2 (germline): MNHEY, SMNVEV (reference sequence). The CDR3 coding sequence is TGTGCCAGCAGTTCAGACAGGGGGGAGACCCAGTACTTC. Translating it yields CASSSDRGETQYF.

V gene TRBV6-5 combines with J gene TRBJ2-7; 7 bases are a match to TRBD1. V shed 3 bases, J shed 3 bases, and the junction held 8 bases outside the gene matches. There are 15 residues in the CDR3. Looked up from germline, CDR1 is MNHEY and CDR2 is SVGAGI. For the CDR3, the DNA is TGTGCCAGCAGTTATAAACCGACAGGGAACTACGAGCAGTACTTC. It translates to CASSYKPTGNYEQYF.

This sequence joins TRBV7-2 and TRBJ2-7; 11 bases map to TRBD2. The CDR3 runs to 15 residues. Per germline, CDR1 SGHTA and CDR2 FQGNSA. After removal of 3 bases from V and 5 bases from J, the junction contained 6 bases not matched to a gene. The CDR3 region has the DNA TGTGCCAGCAGCTTCGAACTAGCGGGGGCGGACGAGCAGTACTTC. Its translation is CASSFELAGADEQYF.

This chain links TRBV19 with TRBJ2-3, with D possibly TRBD1 on 6 matching bases. This CDR3 has 16 amino acids. CDR1 is LNHDA, CDR2 SQIVND, per germline (reference sequence). Trimming took 2 bases from V and 4 from J, leaving 16 bases between them. In DNA form, the CDR3 reads TGTGCCAGTAGTATAAAGGGAACAGGGTCGGCAGATACGCAGTATTTT. Translating gives CASSIKGTGSADTQYF.

The gene calls are TRBV9 and TRBJ2-5; TRBD2 agrees at 13 bases. Germline V gene lookup returns CDR1 SGDLS and CDR2 YYNGEE. The CDR3 has 18 amino acids. The V and J ends lost 0 bases and 5 bases, in that order; junction bases with no gene match: 10. The CDR3 sequence is CASSVGTSGRGRGETQYF. CDR3 coding DNA: TGTGCCAGCAGCGTAGGGACTAGCGGGAGAGGTAGGGGGGAGACCCAGTACTTC.

The CDR3 coding sequence is TGTGCCAGCTCACCAATCGGGCGGGGAACGGGCAATGAGCAGTTCTTC. Amino acid sequence: CASSPIGRGTGNEQFF. The V and J genes are TRBV18 and TRBJ2-1; D might be TRBD2 (6 bases). There are 16 residues in the CDR3. V lost 2 bases and J lost 6, with 17 bases in between. Germline V CDR1 and CDR2: KGHSH, LQKENI. The full variable domain, completed using reference TRBV18 and TRBJ2-1, is NAGVMQNPRHLVRRRGQEARLRCSPMKGHSHVYWYRQLPEEGLKFMVYLQKENIIDESGMPKERFSAEFPKEGPSILRIQQVVRGDSAAYFCASSPIGRGTGNEQFFGPGTRLTVL.

The chain uses TRBV30 and TRBJ2-1; 8 bases are shared with TRBD2. The CDR3 has 15 residues. The junction had 4 bases not matched to a gene; V was cut back by 0 bases and J by 3 bases. Germline V gene lookup returns CDR1 GTSNPN and CDR2 SVGIG (reference sequence). CDR3 sequence reads: CAWSVSSGLYNEQFF. As DNA, the CDR3 is TGTGCCTGGAGTGTATCTAGCGGGCTCTACAATGAGCAGTTCTTC.